This entry is about one T cell receptor beta chain. The data are from a study of shared clonotypes between healthy human individuals. Looking at the study overall: Per donor, three plates held CD4 naive cells, three held CD4 memory, two held CD8 naive and one held CD8 memory.

This table comes from immunoSEQ multiplex PCR, and its TCRdb copy is limited to in-frame clones, with some not included. Of over 1.5 million clones listed, 95% to 99% are singletons. The sequenced material came from naive CD4+ T cells sorted from blood. Subset described: CD45RA+ positively selected. The TCR sequence derives from a man under 40 in good health.

CDR3 sequence: CASSLDSGGGYGYTF. The CDR3 nucleotides read TGCGCCAGCAGCTTGGATTCCGGGGGCGGCTATGGCTACACCTTC. The chain carries TRBV5-1 and TRBJ1-2; D is possibly TRBD1 (6 bases). Trimming removed 0 bases from V and 4 bases from J, with 13 bases in between. Germline values: CDR1 SGHRS, CDR2 YFSETQ. The CDR3 is 15 residues long.